The rows below give T cell receptor beta chains drawn from one sample of a study of technical replicates of blood from a handful of donors. Measured with immunoSEQ multiplex PCR; TCRdb has only the in-frame clones, and not every one. The table records about 100,000 clones, just over 95% of them present only once. The sample consisted of T cells isolated from PBMCs. These receptors came from a human donor in good health. CDR3s include the opening cysteine and the closing phenylalanine or tryptophan. The D gene is left open where the match is weak. Clone size is stated in some rows and not others, as once, few, many or a class when expanded.

cdr3_aa cdr3_nt clone_size d_call j_call v_call
CASSATGFRNTGELFF TGTGCCAGTAGTGCCACAGGGTTTCGGAACACCGGGGAGCTGTTTTTT few - TRBJ2-2 TRBV19
CASRATTSALYNEQFF TGTGCCAGCAGGGCCACTACTAGCGCCCTTTACAATGAGCAGTTCTTC - TRBD2 TRBJ2-1 TRBV7-9
CASSQGLIYEQYF TGCGCCAGCAGCCAAGGGCTGATCTACGAGCAGTACTTC - - TRBJ2-7 TRBV4-1
CASSEREGRNEQFF TGTGCCAGCAGTGAACGGGAGGGGCGCAATGAGCAGTTCTTC - TRBD2 TRBJ2-1 TRBV2
CASSPRGSFTPGELFF TGTGCCAGCAGTCCACGAGGATCCTTTACCCCCGGGGAGCTGTTTTTT - - TRBJ2-2 TRBV27
CASSEGRDPGREQYF TGTGCCAGCAGCGAGGGGCGAGACCCAGGTAGGGAGCAGTACTTC - - TRBJ2-7 TRBV9
CASSSRDRVNSYEQYF TGTGCCAGTAGTAGCCGGGACAGGGTAAACTCCTACGAGCAGTACTTC once TRBD1 TRBJ2-7 TRBV19
CASPRWPAGYTF TGTGCCAGCCCGAGGTGGCCTGCTGGCTACACCTTC - - TRBJ1-2 TRBV6-1
CASSVDRNLYGYTF TGTGCCAGCAGCGTAGACAGGAACCTTTATGGCTACACCTTC - - TRBJ1-2 TRBV9
CSVGGQGVNTEAFF TGCAGCGTTGGGGGACAGGGGGTGAACACTGAAGCTTTCTTT - TRBD1 TRBJ1-1 TRBV29-1